This T cell receptor (beta chain) stems from a study of shared clonotypes between healthy human individuals. The method was immunoSEQ multiplex PCR; TCRdb's version includes in-frame clones alone and lacks a portion of them. This sample has around 2.5 million clones, with roughly 93% found just once. This clone was found once. The material sequenced was naive CD4+ T cells from PBMCs. Subset in this sample: CD45RA+ positively selected. This TCR derives from a young man in good health. Some clones in this sample may be carry-over from other donors' samples.

The CDR3 sequence: CASSLGGRPGSYNEQFF. The CDR3 DNA follows: TGTGCCAGCAGCTTAGGGGGGCGGCCGGGTTCCTACAATGAGCAGTTCTTC. The V and J genes are TRBV7-9 and TRBJ2-1; TRBD1 is a possible D gene (6 bases). The V gene lost 1 base and the J gene lost 1 base, with 14 bases spanning the gap. Germline V CDR1 and CDR2: SEHNR, FQNEAQ (reference sequence). The CDR3 extends over 17 amino acids.